This is a list of T cell receptor beta chains from one sample in a study of radiotherapy plus CTLA-4 blockade in lung cancer. Some clones are missing from TCRdb's copy, which holds only in-frame ones; the method was immunoSEQ multiplex PCR. The sample records roughly 42,000 clones, more than 60% being singletons. The input for sequencing was peripheral blood, taken from a patient treated with radiotherapy plus ipilimumab. The receptors shown here come from a human donor with non-small cell lung cancer who had a partial response to radiotherapy plus ipilimumab. CDR3s include the opening cysteine and the closing phenylalanine or tryptophan. The order of the fields is V gene, clone size, J gene, D gene, CDR3 DNA, CDR3 protein. D genes are given only for firm matches. Expanded clones are given a class, and other clones once, few, many or no size at all.

>TRBV5-5|NA|TRBJ2-2|NA
TGTGCCAGCAGCTTGGCCGACACCGGGGAGCTGTTTTTT
CASSLADTGELFF
>TRBV5-1|NA|TRBJ2-7|TRBD1
TGCGCCAGCAGTACCGGGACAGGTGCGTGGGAGCAGTACTTC
CASSTGTGAWEQYF
>TRBV6-1|NA|TRBJ2-5|TRBD1
TGTGCCAGCAGTGCTAGGACAGGGGGAGAGACCCAGTACTTC
CASSARTGGETQYF
>TRBV7-9|NA|TRBJ1-2|NA
TGTGCCAGCAGCCCTGTTGCGGCTCGGGGCTACACCTTC
CASSPVAARGYTF
>TRBV20-1|NA|TRBJ2-5|NA
TGCAGTGCAGGGGTGGGCGAGACCCAGTACTTC
CSAGVGETQYF
>TRBV15|few|TRBJ1-1|TRBD1
TGTGCCACCAGCATGGACAGGGGGCGAGGCGTATTCTTT
CATSMDRGRGVFF
>TRBV19|medium-sized|TRBJ1-1|NA
TGTGCCAGTAGTATAGACCGGGGGAACACTGAAGCTTTCTTT
CASSIDRGNTEAFF
>TRBV7-8|NA|TRBJ1-2|NA
TGTGCCAGCAGCTTACTAAGGGGGACCTATGGCTACACCTTC
CASSLLRGTYGYTF
>TRBV6-5|NA|TRBJ2-7|NA
TGTGCCAGCAGTTACACGCTCGGGGACTTCTCCTACGAGCAGTACTTC
CASSYTLGDFSYEQYF
>TRBV6-1|NA|TRBJ1-2|NA
TGTGCCAGCAGTGGGGGAGAAAATGCTCTCGGCTACACCTTC
CASSGGENALGYTF
>TRBV11-2|NA|TRBJ1-1|NA
TGTGCCAGCAGCTTAGACAGGTTGAACACTGAAGCTTTCTTT
CASSLDRLNTEAFF
>TRBV4-2|few|TRBJ2-7|NA
TGTGCCAGCAGCCCGCGGGCAGGGGACCTATACGAGCAGTACTTC
CASSPRAGDLYEQYF
>TRBV2|NA|TRBJ2-7|TRBD1
TGTGCCAGCAGAAACAGGGGGCGCGACGAGCAGTACTTC
CASRNRGRDEQYF
>TRBV7-3|NA|TRBJ1-1|NA
TGTGCCAGCAGCTGGCGGACTGGGGCTGAAGCTTTCTTT
CASSWRTGAEAFF
>TRBV7-2|NA|TRBJ1-4|TRBD1
TGTGCCAGCAGCGTTGACAGGGGGCGAAGTGAAAAACTGTTTTTT
CASSVDRGRSEKLFF
>TRBV6-1|NA|TRBJ1-2|TRBD1
TGTGCCAGCAAGGTTGTGGGACAGGGTCTCTATGGCTACACCTTC
CASKVVGQGLYGYTF
>TRBV19|few|TRBJ1-5|NA
TGTGCCAGTAGTCCTGGGGCGCGGCAGCCCCAGCATTTT
CASSPGARQPQHF
>TRBV7-2|NA|TRBJ2-1|NA
TGTGCCAGCAGCACTCTAGCGGAGCAGTTCTTC
CASSTLAEQFF
>TRBV5-4|few|TRBJ1-3|NA
TGTGCCAGCAGCTTGGCTGACATAAGCTCTGGAAACACCATATATTTT
CASSLADISSGNTIYF
>TRBV7-9|NA|TRBJ2-5|TRBD1
TGTGCCAGCAGCGCCGAGCCTACAGGGGAACAAGAGACCCAGTACTTC
CASSAEPTGEQETQYF
>TRBV5-5|few|TRBJ1-1|NA
TGTGCCAGCCGAAGATCGGGATCCCTGAACACTGAAGCTTTCTTT
CASRRSGSLNTEAFF
>TRBV5-1|NA|TRBJ1-4|NA
TGCGCCAGCAGCTTGACCTCGGGGACTACAACTAATGAAAAACTGTTTTTT
CASSLTSGTTTNEKLFF
>TRBV25-1|NA|TRBJ1-2|TRBD1
TGTGCCAGCAGTGATACCGTTAGGACAGGGAAAGATGGCTACACCTTC
CASSDTVRTGKDGYTF
>TRBV10-3|NA|TRBJ2-1|TRBD1
TGTGCCATCAATACAGGGGTGGACAATGAGCAGTTCTTC
CAINTGVDNEQFF
>TRBV30|NA|TRBJ2-1|TRBD1
TGTGCCTGGAGTGGTAGGACAGGGAGTTACAATGAGCAGTTCTTC
CAWSGRTGSYNEQFF
>TRBV27|NA|TRBJ2-7|TRBD1
TGTGCCAGCAGTCCGCTAGGGGGCTCCTCCTACGAGCAGTACTTC
CASSPLGGSSYEQYF
>TRBV19|NA|TRBJ2-1|NA
TGTGCCAGTAGGGCGGGGTATACCGGGAATGAGCAGTTCTTC
CASRAGYTGNEQFF
>TRBV19|NA|TRBJ1-3|NA
TGTGCCAGTAGTTTCTCAGGGCAGAAACTAACCTTCATCTCTGGAAACACCATATATTTT
CASSFSGQKLTFISGNTIYF
>TRBV5-6|few|TRBJ2-7|NA
TGTGCCAGCAGCTTGGACAACCCCTACGAGCAGTACTTC
CASSLDNPYEQYF
>TRBV5-1|NA|TRBJ1-2|NA
TGCGCCAGCAGCTTGGGAGTTGAATCCGCCGGCTACACCTTC
CASSLGVESAGYTF
>TRBV18|NA|TRBJ2-1|TRBD2
TGTGCCAGCTCACCCGCCGGGACTAGCGGGAGGAGAGGAGAGCAGTTCTTC
CASSPAGTSGRRGEQFF
>TRBV29-1|few|TRBJ1-2|TRBD1
TGCAGCGTTGTTACCGCCGGGACAGGGGTTAACTATGGCTACACCTTC
CSVVTAGTGVNYGYTF
>TRBV6-5|NA|TRBJ2-7|TRBD2
TGTGCCAGCATAGGGGGGACTAGCAGCTCCTACGAGCAGTACTTC
CASIGGTSSSYEQYF
>TRBV7-9|NA|TRBJ2-1|TRBD2
TGTGCCAGCAGTCGACTAGCACCGTACAATGAGCAGTTCTTC
CASSRLAPYNEQFF
>TRBV7-9|few|TRBJ2-3|NA
TGTGCCAGCAGCCAAACTAGGATCGTCACAGATACGCAGTATTTT
CASSQTRIVTDTQYF
>TRBV10-3|few|TRBJ2-1|TRBD2
TGTGCCATCAGGGACGGGACTAGCGGGAGAAACAATGAGCAGTTCTTC
CAIRDGTSGRNNEQFF
>TRBV27|few|TRBJ2-3|NA
TGTGCCAGCAGTTTATCAGGCCCTAGAGAGGGCACAGATACGCAGTATTTT
CASSLSGPREGTDTQYF
>TRBV18|NA|TRBJ2-3|TRBD2
TGTGCCAGCTCGCCCCCAGCTAGCGGGGGGTTAGATACGCAGTATTTT
CASSPPASGGLDTQYF
>TRBV2|NA|TRBJ1-1|NA
TGTGCCAGCAGTGAAGGCCCGTTGACAATGCTCTATCCTTTCTTT
CASSEGPLTMLYPFF
>TRBV2|once|TRBJ1-5|NA
TGTGCCAGCAGACCGGACTTCGCTGGCAATCAGCCCCAGCATTTT
CASRPDFAGNQPQHF
>TRBV4-2|NA|TRBJ1-2|TRBD1
TGTGCCAGCAGCTCAGACAGGGGGTATGGCTACACCTTC
CASSSDRGYGYTF
>TRBV6-5|NA|TRBJ2-1|NA
TGTGCCAGCAGTCCCGACTATGGGGGGATCAATGAGCAGTTCTTC
CASSPDYGGINEQFF